This TCR beta chain emerged from a study of blood T cell repertoires in COVID-19 (dated by TCRdb to about 2020). Study-level background: Collaborator samples came from the United States, Italy and Spain and covered acute and convalescent phases of COVID-19. The material from the prospective study consisted of cDNA or gDNA derived from T cells, B-cell-depleted T cells, or PBMCs. Deeply sampled blood TCRbeta repertoires from subjects exposed to, actively infected with, or recovered from COVID-19 were included in the dataset. The repertoires were released in a freely available public database meant as a resource for research on the immune response to SARS-CoV-2. The samples were drawn from the first 160 participants of the ongoing ImmuneRACE study and from 950 to 1,500 subjects provided by 6 global collaborators. A de-identified subject ID, COVID-19 status, age in years and sex were almost always included in the sample metadata. Where available, HLA class I and class II types were obtained from metadata supplied by the sample provider rather than from assay-based typing. Study-wide findings and limitations: The quantity of clinical and demographic metadata differed by source and by participant and was supplied without curation.

V and J are truncated by 5 bases and 4 bases respectively, leaving an intervening sequence of 9 bases. The germline V gene supplies CDR1 SNHLY and CDR2 FYNNEI. Measured from the cysteine to the phenylalanine, the CDR3 is 13 residues long. The CDR3 DNA has 39 bases and is translated from base 1. A remark on this clone: Its antigen is currently not known. No much larger clone is present one base from it, and per-base qualities are unavailable.

Collaborating institutions collected whole blood in K2EDTA tubes following their own protocols. For TCRbeta analysis, collaborators shipped samples in one of three forms: frozen whole blood, isolated PBMCs, or DNA extracted from either of those sample types. TCRbeta CDR3 regions were amplified from genomic DNA by means of the immunoSEQ Assay, a bias-controlled multiplex PCR. The authors processed their data as follows. The number of nucleated cells in each sample was estimated by amplification of reference gene primers within the assay. Sequence reads were collapsed and filtered to measure the absolute abundance of every unique TCRbeta CDR3 rearrangement. For each sample, productive Simpson clonality was calculated as the square root of Simpson's diversity index over productive rearrangements. In its TCRdb copy, this immuneACCESS table keeps in-frame sequences only and misses some clones. Where compared with another copy, unresolved V genes explain less than half of these, and the others have no known cause. V and J calls and clone size are as listed in that table; D and trimming were resolved from the DNA. The sample table shows approximately 97,000 clones, and about 72% are seen once. The ten most abundant clones make up approximately 9.6% of the sample.

The chain was built from TRBV2 and TRBJ1-5, with the D gene call left open. The specimen was peripheral blood. This receptor was taken from a man in his fifties or sixties with active or convalescent COVID-19. The bases are TGTGCCAGCAGTTCCGACTGGAATCAGCCCCAGCATTTT. The resulting protein is CASSSDWNQPQHF. The variable domain in full, with residues beyond the CDR3 obtained from the reference TRBV2 and TRBJ1-5 genes, is EPEVTQTPSHQVTQMGQEVILRCVPISNHLYFYWYRQILGQKVEFLVSFYNNEISEKSEIFDDQFSVERPDGSNFTLKIRSTKLEDSAMYFCASSSDWNQPQHFGDGTRLSIL.